This T cell receptor beta chain was captured in a study of blood T cell repertoires in COVID-19. The repertoire was sequenced with immunoSEQ multiplex PCR; TCRdb's copy has only in-frame clones and lacks some. The table lists a few hundred thousand clones, 75% to 90% of them singletons. This clone has a single count. Residents of 20 to 25 US areas, aged about 18 to 95 years, made up the participants. The sequenced sample consisted of PBMCs or T cells enriched from blood (not recorded which). This receptor was taken from a woman in her late teens or twenties in a cohort exposed to, infected with or recovered from COVID-19 (not recorded which).

The CDR3 DNA reads TGTGCCAGCAGTTTACAGGGGACGAGCAATCAGCCCCAGCATTTT. Its protein is CASSLQGTSNQPQHF. The chain joins TRBV2 to TRBJ1-5; 7 nucleotides align to TRBD1. CDR1 SNHLY and CDR2 FYNNEI come from the germline V gene. This CDR3 has 15 residues. Trimming removed 5 bases from V and 1 base from J; junction bases left unmatched: 5.